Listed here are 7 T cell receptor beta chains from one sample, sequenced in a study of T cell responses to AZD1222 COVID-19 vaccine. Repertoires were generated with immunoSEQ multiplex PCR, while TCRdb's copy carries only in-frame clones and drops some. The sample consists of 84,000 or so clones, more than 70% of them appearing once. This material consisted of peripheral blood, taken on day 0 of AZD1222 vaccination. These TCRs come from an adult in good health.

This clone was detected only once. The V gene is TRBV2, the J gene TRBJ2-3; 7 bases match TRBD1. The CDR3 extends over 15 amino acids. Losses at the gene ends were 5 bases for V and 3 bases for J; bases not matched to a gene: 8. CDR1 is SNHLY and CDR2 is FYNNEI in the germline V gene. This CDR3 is CASSSTGMETDTQYF. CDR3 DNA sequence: TGTGCCAGCAGTTCGACAGGGATGGAGACAGATACGCAGTATTTT.

The CDR3 nucleotides are TGTGCCAGCAGTTTTTTAGGCTACGGCTACACCTTC. It translates to CASSFLGYGYTF. The chain recombines TRBV12-3 or TRBV12-4 with TRBJ1-2; D uncertain. Trimming left V 3 bases short and J 8 bases short, with 10 bases between. The CDR3 loop spans 12 amino acids.

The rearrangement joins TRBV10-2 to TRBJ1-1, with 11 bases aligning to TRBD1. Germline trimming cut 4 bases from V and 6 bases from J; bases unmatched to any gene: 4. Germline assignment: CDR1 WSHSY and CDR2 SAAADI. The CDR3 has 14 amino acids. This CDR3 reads CASSATGQGAEAFF. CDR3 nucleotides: TGCGCCAGCAGTGCCACGGGACAGGGGGCTGAAGCTTTCTTT.

This chain's CDR3 is CASSLGQGHGYTF. In DNA form, the CDR3 reads TGTGCCAGCAGCTTGGGACAGGGCCATGGCTACACCTTC. This sequence joins TRBV11-2 and TRBJ1-2; 9 nucleotides agree with TRBD1. Germline trimming cut 3 bases from V and 6 bases from J; bases unmatched to any gene: 2. Germline V gene lookup returns CDR1 SGHAT and CDR2 FQNNGV. The CDR3 is 13 amino acids. The full variable domain, in which reference TRBV11-2 and TRBJ1-2 provide the parts outside the CDR3, is EAGVAQSPRYKIIEKRQSVAFWCNPISGHATLYWYQQILGQGPKLLIQFQNNGVVDDSQLPKDRFSAERLKGVDSTLKIQPAKLEDSAVYLCASSLGQGHGYTFGSGTRLTVV.

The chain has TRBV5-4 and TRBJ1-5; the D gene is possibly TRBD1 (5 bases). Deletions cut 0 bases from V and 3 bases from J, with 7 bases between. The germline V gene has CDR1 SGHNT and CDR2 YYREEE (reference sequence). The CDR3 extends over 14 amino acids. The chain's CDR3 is CASSLGGPNQPQHF. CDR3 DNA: TGTGCCAGCAGCTTGGGGGGCCCCAATCAGCCCCAGCATTTT. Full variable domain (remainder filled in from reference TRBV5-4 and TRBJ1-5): ETGVTQSPTHLIKTRGQQVTLRCSSQSGHNTVSWYQQALGQGPQFIFQYYREEENGRGNFPPRFSGLQFPNYSSELNVNALELDDSALYLCASSLGGPNQPQHFGDGTRLSIL.

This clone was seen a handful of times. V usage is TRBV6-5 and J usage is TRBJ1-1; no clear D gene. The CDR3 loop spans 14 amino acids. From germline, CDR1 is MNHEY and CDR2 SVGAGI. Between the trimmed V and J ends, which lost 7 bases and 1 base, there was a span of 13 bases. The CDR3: CASTRGAGNTEAFF. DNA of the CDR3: TGTGCCAGCACCAGAGGCGCAGGGAACACTGAAGCTTTCTTT.

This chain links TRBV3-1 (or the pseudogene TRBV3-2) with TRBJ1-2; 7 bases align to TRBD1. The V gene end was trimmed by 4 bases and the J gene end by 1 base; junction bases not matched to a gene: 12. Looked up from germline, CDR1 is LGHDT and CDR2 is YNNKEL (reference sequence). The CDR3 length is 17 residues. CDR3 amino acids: CASSRGSGTANNYGYTF. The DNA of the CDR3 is TGTGCCAGCAGCCGCGGATCCGGGACAGCAAATAACTATGGCTACACCTTC.